A single sample is the source of the 27 T cell receptor beta chains below, sequenced in a study of T cell responses to AZD1222 COVID-19 vaccine. Sequencing was performed with immunoSEQ multiplex PCR; in TCRdb, only in-frame clones are kept and a portion is missing. The sample includes around 200,000 clones, 85% to 95% of them seen just once. Here the sequenced sample was peripheral blood, taken on day 0 of AZD1222 vaccination. These receptors all stem from an adult in good health.

The V and J genes are TRBV7-8 and TRBJ2-7; possibly TRBD1 for D (6 bases). The CDR3 covers 14 residues. Trimming took off 5 bases at V and 3 bases at J, with 14 bases between the two ends. Per germline, CDR1 SGHVS and CDR2 FQNEAQ. The CDR3 is CASSASGQDYEQYF. CDR3 bases: TGTGCCAGCAGCGCCTCGGGACAAGACTACGAGCAGTACTTC. The full variable domain, completed using reference TRBV7-8 and TRBJ2-7, is GAGVSQSPRYKVAKRGQDVALRCDPISGHVSLFWYQQALGQGPEFLTYFQNEAQLDKSGLPSDRFFAERPEGSVSTLKIQRTQQEDSAVYLCASSASGQDYEQYFGPGTRLTVT.

The V gene is TRBV19, the J gene TRBJ1-4; 7 bases line up with TRBD1. CDR3 length equals 11 residues. With 4 bases clipped from V and 14 bases from J, the junction kept 4 bases outside the gene matches. Per the germline V gene, CDR1 is LNHDA and CDR2 is SQIVND (reference sequence). The CDR3 sequence: CASSTGQVLFF. The CDR3, as DNA: TGTGCCAGTAGTACCGGACAGGTCCTGTTTTTT. The full variable domain, rest sourced from reference TRBV19 and TRBJ1-4, is DGGITQSPKYLFRKEGQNVTLSCEQNLNHDAMYWYRQDPGQGLRLIYYSQIVNDFQKGDIAEGYSVSREKKESFPLTVTSAQKNPTAFYLCASSTGQVLFFGSGTQLSVL.

This clone was seen only a few times. Other DNA sequences in this sample translate to the same CDR3. This chain links TRBV6-5 with TRBJ1-5, with D hard to call. In germline, CDR1 is MNHEY, CDR2 SVGAGI. This CDR3 contains 13 residues. V was shortened by 0 bases and J by 4 bases, with 4 bases between the two germline ends. Here the CDR3 DNA reads TGTGCCAGCAGTTACTCACGAAATCAGCCCCAGCATTTT. It translates to CASSYSRNQPQHF.

This clone was picked up one time. CDR3 sequence reads: CASSQVIGGEQPQHF. In nucleotides, the CDR3 is TGTGCCAGCAGCCAAGTTATCGGGGGTGAACAGCCCCAGCATTTT. V usage is TRBV3-1 (or the pseudogene TRBV3-2) and J usage is TRBJ1-5, with a tentative D call TRBD1 (5 bases). Trimming took 1 base from V and 7 from J, leaving 14 bases between them. The germline gives CDR1 LGHDT, CDR2 YNNKEL (reference sequence). The CDR3 extends over 15 amino acids.

This clone was seen just once. The chain employs TRBV7-9 and TRBJ1-3; D not resolved. Germline V lookup: CDR1 SEHNR, CDR2 FQNEAQ (reference sequence). This CDR3 is 11 amino acids long. Trimming cost V 10 bases and J 2 bases, with 6 bases left between them. The chain's CDR3 is CATRPGNTIYF. The CDR3 DNA follows: TGTGCCACCAGACCTGGAAACACCATATATTTT.

The chain links TRBV6-5 to TRBJ1-6, with D perhaps TRBD1 (5 bases). This CDR3 contains 16 residues. Trimming removed 1 base at V and 6 bases at J, with 13 bases between. Germline CDR1 MNHEY, CDR2 SVGAGI. CDR3 protein: CASSYFRDRANSPLHF. The CDR3 DNA is TGTGCCAGCAGTTACTTCAGGGACCGCGCTAATTCACCCCTCCACTTT.

V and J are TRBV5-6 and TRBJ2-7; possibly TRBD1 for D (6 bases). CDR1 is SGHDT, CDR2 YYEEEE, per germline. The CDR3 is 14 amino acids. V lost 1 base and J lost 6, with 14 bases in between. CDR3 sequence: CASSLTGPRIEQYF. The CDR3 DNA reads as TGTGCCAGCAGCTTGACAGGGCCGAGGATCGAGCAGTACTTC.

This clone was detected once. This chain links TRBV11-2 with TRBJ2-3; possible D gene TRBD2, 6 bases. The V end was cut by 2 bases, the J end by 2 bases, with 20 bases between. The CDR3 is 18 amino acids. Germline lookup yields CDR1 SGHAT and CDR2 FQNNGV. CDR3 in amino acids: CASSLRPQGSRDTDTQYF. As DNA, the CDR3 is TGTGCCAGCAGCTTAAGGCCTCAGGGTTCGCGGGACACAGATACGCAGTATTTT.

The V and J genes are TRBV5-6 and TRBJ2-1; D is uncertain. CDR1 and CDR2 from the germline V gene are SGHDT and YYEEEE. Trimming left V 2 bases short and J 7 bases short, with 4 bases between. CDR3 size: 11 residues. CDR3 sequence reads: CASSFVNEQFF. CDR3 in DNA: TGTGCCAGCAGCTTCGTGAATGAGCAGTTCTTC.

This chain links TRBV5-1 with TRBJ1-2; D remains ambiguous. The CDR3 consists of 13 residues. V gave up 9 bases and J gave up 7 bases, with 19 bases separating them. Germline values: CDR1 SGHRS, CDR2 YFSETQ. CDR3 nucleotide sequence: TGCGCCACCGCGGAGGAGGTCTGGGGTGGCTACACCTTC. Translating gives CATAEEVWGGYTF.

This clone was counted once. The CDR3 DNA is TGTGCCAGTGGCTACAGGGAAACTTCACCCCTCCACTTT. Encoded protein: CASGYRETSPLHF. This chain connects TRBV19 to TRBJ1-6; the D gene is possibly TRBD1 (6 bases). Germline V gene data show CDR1 as LNHDA and CDR2 as SQIVND (reference sequence). V lost 8 bases and J 9 bases, leaving 14 bases between the germline ends. CDR3 length: 13 residues. Looking up the rest from reference TRBV19 and TRBJ1-6 gives the full variable domain: DGGITQSPKYLFRKEGQNVTLSCEQNLNHDAMYWYRQDPGQGLRLIYYSQIVNDFQKGDIAEGYSVSREKKESFPLTVTSAQKNPTAFYLCASGYRETSPLHFGNGTRLTVT.

The V call is TRBV6-4, the J call TRBJ2-2, with D unclear. Germline V lookup: CDR1 MRHNA, CDR2 SNTAGT. V shed 4 bases and J shed 4 bases, with 10 bases lying between them. The CDR3 sequence is 14 residues long. CDR3 DNA: TGTGCCAGCAGTGGTCTCGCTGGCACCGGGGAGCTGTTTTTT. Encoded protein: CASSGLAGTGELFF.

The chain links TRBV19 to TRBJ2-1; the D is unclear. CDR1 LNHDA and CDR2 SQIVND come from the germline V gene (reference sequence). The CDR3 has 14 residues. The V and J ends lost 1 base and 6 bases respectively, with 10 bases between them. For the CDR3, the DNA is TGTGCCAGTAGTATAGGCCTACCCCCCAATGAGCAGTTCTTC. Translation gives CASSIGLPPNEQFF.

The chain links TRBV5-5 to TRBJ2-2; perhaps TRBD2 as D (6 bases). Trimming removed 4 bases from V and 8 bases from J, with 18 bases in between. The CDR3 loop spans 15 amino acids. Germline CDR1 is SGHKS and CDR2 is YYEKEE (reference sequence). The CDR3 region is CASSQSGTDWGELFF. The CDR3 DNA follows: TGTGCCAGCAGCCAATCCGGGACTGACTGGGGGGAGCTGTTTTTT.

This clone was seen just once. The J gene is TRBJ1-2, the V gene TRBV6-6; the D is unclear. V was cut by 7 bases and J by 0 bases, with 9 bases left in between. This CDR3 comprises 13 residues. Germline assignment: CDR1 MNHNY and CDR2 SVGAGI (reference sequence). In nucleotides, the CDR3 is TGTGCCAGCACGCCGGGGACTAACTATGGCTACACCTTC. It translates to CASTPGTNYGYTF.

The genes are TRBV20-1 and TRBJ2-7; D gene uncertain. Germline CDR1 and CDR2: DFQATT and SNEGSKA (reference sequence). Trimming took off 5 bases at V and 5 bases at J, with 10 bases between the two ends. The CDR3 is 11 residues long. The CDR3 spells CSAHDRDEQYF. The CDR3, as DNA: TGCAGTGCTCACGATCGTGACGAGCAGTACTTC.

The chain combines TRBV3-1 (or the pseudogene TRBV3-2) with TRBJ2-2, with TRBD2 identical over 13 bases. The CDR3 spans 18 residues. Germline V lookup: CDR1 LGHDT, CDR2 YNNKEL (reference sequence). The V gene end was trimmed by 4 bases and the J gene end by 5 bases; junction bases not matched to a gene: 10. CDR3 bases: TGTGCCAGCAGCCGGAGCGGACTAGCGGGGGCAGGGACCGGGGAGCTGTTTTTT. As protein: CASSRSGLAGAGTGELFF.

The CDR3 region is CASSSTFDRVNTDTQYF. In DNA, the CDR3 is TGTGCCAGCAGCTCGACTTTCGACAGGGTCAACACAGATACGCAGTATTTT. The V gene is TRBV5-4, the J gene TRBJ2-3; the match to TRBD1 covers 7 bases. The J segment lost 2 bases and the V segment lost 3 bases, leaving 12 bases of the junction unmatched. Germline V CDR1 and CDR2: SGHNT, YYREEE (reference sequence). This CDR3 spans 17 amino acids.

The J gene is TRBJ1-1, the V gene TRBV29-1; D gene ambiguous. Germline V gene sequence: CDR1 SQVTM, CDR2 ANQGSEA. The CDR3 has 13 residues. V lost 7 bases and J 2 bases, leaving 14 bases between the germline ends. CDR3 in amino acids: CSAGGQINTEAFF. For the CDR3, the DNA is TGCAGCGCCGGAGGTCAGATCAACACTGAAGCTTTCTTT.

The CDR3: CASLSPGYEQYF. The CDR3, as DNA: TGTGCCAGCCTCTCCCCGGGTTACGAGCAGTACTTC. This rearrangement joins TRBV6-5 to TRBJ2-7; D ambiguous. V dropped 8 bases and J dropped 4 bases, with 12 bases sitting between them. Germline V gene sequence: CDR1 MNHEY, CDR2 SVGAGI. This CDR3 region has 12 residues.

The V gene is TRBV19, the J gene TRBJ1-2; 7 nucleotides align to TRBD1. The ends lost 5 bases at V and 5 bases at J; junction bases unmatched: 8. The CDR3 has 14 amino acids. The germline V gene encodes CDR1 LNHDA and CDR2 SQIVND (reference sequence). The CDR3 coding sequence is TGTGCCAGTAGTTGGGGACAGAAATTTTATGGCTACACCTTC. Translated: CASSWGQKFYGYTF.

The V and J genes are TRBV6-5 and TRBJ2-5; a weak D match, TRBD2 (5 bases). V was trimmed by 4 bases and J by 2 bases, leaving 11 bases between them. There are 14 residues in the CDR3. Germline V gene sequence: CDR1 MNHEY, CDR2 SVGAGI. CDR3 bases: TGTGCCAGCAGTTTATTAGCGTATCAAGAGACCCAGTACTTC. Encoded protein: CASSLLAYQETQYF.

The V call is TRBV5-1, the J call TRBJ2-3; D perhaps matches TRBD2 (5 bases). There are 17 residues in the CDR3. The germline V gene has CDR1 SGHRS and CDR2 YFSETQ. The V and J ends lost 0 bases and 6 bases respectively, with 20 bases between them. CDR3 sequence: CASSLEIGASLADTQYF. The CDR3 DNA reads as TGCGCCAGCAGCTTGGAAATTGGCGCCTCTCTAGCTGATACGCAGTATTTT.

The chain couples TRBV5-6 to TRBJ2-3; no clear D. The CDR3 loop spans 13 amino acids. The V end lost 6 bases, the J end lost 0 bases, and 8 bases lay between the germline ends. Germline V gene sequence: CDR1 SGHDT, CDR2 YYEEEE. CDR3 amino acids: CASKRWSTDTQYF. CDR3 DNA sequence: TGTGCCAGCAAGAGGTGGAGCACAGATACGCAGTATTTT.

This clone was seen only once. V and J are TRBV9 and TRBJ2-1; D is unclear. Germline assignment: CDR1 SGDLS and CDR2 YYNGEE. The CDR3 sequence is 15 residues long. V gave up 9 bases and J gave up 0 bases, with 16 bases separating them. The CDR3: CATTSGASSYNEQFF. The CDR3 nucleotides read TGTGCCACCACGAGTGGCGCAAGCTCCTACAATGAGCAGTTCTTC.

This chain joins TRBV6-5 and TRBJ1-6; TRBD1 matches at 12 bases. The V gene end was trimmed by 6 bases and the J gene end by 6 bases; junction bases not matched to a gene: 3. The CDR3 has 15 residues. Germline V gene sequence: CDR1 MNHEY, CDR2 SVGAGI. The CDR3 loop reads CASRGDRGLNSPLHF. The CDR3 DNA follows: TGTGCCAGCAGAGGGGACAGGGGGCTTAATTCACCCCTCCACTTT.

The V call is TRBV30, the J call TRBJ1-5; no reliable D call. The V gene lost 0 bases and the J gene lost 6 bases, with 12 bases spanning the gap. There are 14 residues in the CDR3. Germline-derived CDR1 and CDR2 are GTSNPN and SVGIG (reference sequence). CDR3 protein: CAWSVLGFSQPQHF. CDR3 coding DNA: TGTGCCTGGAGTGTACTAGGGTTTAGTCAGCCCCAGCATTTT.